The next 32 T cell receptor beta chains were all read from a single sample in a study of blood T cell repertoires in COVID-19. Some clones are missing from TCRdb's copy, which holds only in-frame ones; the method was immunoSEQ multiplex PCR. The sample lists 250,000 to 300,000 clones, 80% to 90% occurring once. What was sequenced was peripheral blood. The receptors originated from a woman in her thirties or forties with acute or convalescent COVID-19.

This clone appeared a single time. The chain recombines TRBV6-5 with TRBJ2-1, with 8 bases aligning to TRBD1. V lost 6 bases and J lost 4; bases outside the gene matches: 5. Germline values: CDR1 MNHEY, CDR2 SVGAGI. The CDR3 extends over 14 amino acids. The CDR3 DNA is TGTGCCAGCAGACGCCGGACAGGGTACAATGAGCAGTTCTTC. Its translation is CASRRRTGYNEQFF.

Here the CDR3 reads CASSYGGQRFEAFF. The DNA for the CDR3 is TGTGCCAGCAGTTACGGGGGACAGCGGTTTGAAGCTTTCTTT. This chain links TRBV6-6 with TRBJ1-1; 7 bases are shared with TRBD1. Germline V lookup: CDR1 MNHNY, CDR2 SVGAGI (reference sequence). Trimming at V came to 2 bases and at J to 7 bases, leaving 7 bases not matched to a gene. This CDR3 comprises 14 residues.

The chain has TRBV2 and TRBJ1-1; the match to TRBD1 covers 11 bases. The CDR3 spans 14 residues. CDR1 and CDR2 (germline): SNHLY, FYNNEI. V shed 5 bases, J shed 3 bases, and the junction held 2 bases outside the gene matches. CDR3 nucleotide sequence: TGTGCCAGCAGTTTGGGACAGGGGGACACTGAAGCTTTCTTT. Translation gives CASSLGQGDTEAFF.

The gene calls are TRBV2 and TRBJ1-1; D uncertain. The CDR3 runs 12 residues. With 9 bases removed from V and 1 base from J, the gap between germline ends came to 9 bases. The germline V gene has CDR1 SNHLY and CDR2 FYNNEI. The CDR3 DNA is TGTGCCAGTGAGACACGGAACACTGAAGCTTTCTTT. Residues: CASETRNTEAFF.

CDR3 DNA sequence: TGCGCCAGCAGCAGACAGGGGGGAGGCACTGAAGCTTTCTTT. It yields the protein CASSRQGGGTEAFF. The chain joins TRBV5-1 to TRBJ1-1; 9 positions agree with TRBD1. Germline V gene sequence: CDR1 SGHRS, CDR2 YFSETQ. The CDR3 extends over 14 amino acids. Trimming removed 4 bases from V and 4 bases from J; junction bases left unmatched: 5.

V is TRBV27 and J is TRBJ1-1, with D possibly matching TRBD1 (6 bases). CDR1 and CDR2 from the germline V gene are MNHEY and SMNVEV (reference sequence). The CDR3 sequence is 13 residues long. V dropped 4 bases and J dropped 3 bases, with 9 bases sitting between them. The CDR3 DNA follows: TGTGCCAGCAGTTCAACAGGGTACACTGAAGCTTTCTTT. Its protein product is CASSSTGYTEAFF.

For the CDR3, the DNA is TGTGCCAGCAGCTTCCCGACAGGGTACGGAGAGACCCAGTACTTC. Encoded protein: CASSFPTGYGETQYF. J is TRBJ2-5 and V is TRBV11-1, with 7 bases matching TRBD1. The germline V gene encodes CDR1 SGHAT and CDR2 FQDESV (reference sequence). V was pared by 3 bases and J by 4 bases, with 8 bases of the junction left unmatched. CDR3 size: 15 residues.

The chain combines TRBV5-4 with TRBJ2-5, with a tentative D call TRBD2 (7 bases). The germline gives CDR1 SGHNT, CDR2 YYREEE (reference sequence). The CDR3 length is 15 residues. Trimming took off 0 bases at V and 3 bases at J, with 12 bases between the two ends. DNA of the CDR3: TGTGCCAGCAGCTTGGCTAGGGGGGGAGAAGAGACCCAGTACTTC. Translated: CASSLARGGEETQYF.

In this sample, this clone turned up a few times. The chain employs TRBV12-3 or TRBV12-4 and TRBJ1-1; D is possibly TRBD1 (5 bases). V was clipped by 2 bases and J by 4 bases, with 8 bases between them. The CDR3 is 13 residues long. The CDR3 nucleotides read TGTGCCAGCAGTTTAACAGGTCCCACTGAAGCTTTCTTT. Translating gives CASSLTGPTEAFF.

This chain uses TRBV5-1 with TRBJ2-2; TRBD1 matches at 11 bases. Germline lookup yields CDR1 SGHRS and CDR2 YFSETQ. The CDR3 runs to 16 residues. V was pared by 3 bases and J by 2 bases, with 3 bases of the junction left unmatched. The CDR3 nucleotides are TGCGCCAGCAGCTGGGGGACAGGGGGTAACACCGGGGAGCTGTTTTTT. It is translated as CASSWGTGGNTGELFF. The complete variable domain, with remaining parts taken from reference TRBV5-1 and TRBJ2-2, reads KAGVTQTPRYLIKTRGQQVTLSCSPISGHRSVSWYQQTPGQGLQFLFEYFSETQRNKGNFPGRFSGRQFSNSRSEMNVSTLELGDSALYLCASSWGTGGNTGELFFGEGSRLTVL.

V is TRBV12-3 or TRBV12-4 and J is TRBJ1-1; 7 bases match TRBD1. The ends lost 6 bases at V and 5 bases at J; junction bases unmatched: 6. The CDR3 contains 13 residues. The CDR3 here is CASRTGWGTEAFF. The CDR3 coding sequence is TGTGCCAGCAGGACAGGGTGGGGAACTGAAGCTTTCTTT.

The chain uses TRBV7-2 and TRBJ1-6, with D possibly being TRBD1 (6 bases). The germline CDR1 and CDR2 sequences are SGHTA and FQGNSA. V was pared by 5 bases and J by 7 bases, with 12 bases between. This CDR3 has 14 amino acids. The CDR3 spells CASSPGQPNSPLHF. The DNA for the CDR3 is TGTGCCAGCAGCCCAGGACAGCCAAATTCACCCCTCCACTTT. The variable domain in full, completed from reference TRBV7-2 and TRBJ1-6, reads GAGVSQSPSNKVTEKGKDVELRCDPISGHTALYWYRQSLGQGLEFLIYFQGNSAPDKSGLPSDRFSAERTGGSVSTLTIQRTQQEDSAVYLCASSPGQPNSPLHFGNGTRLTVT.

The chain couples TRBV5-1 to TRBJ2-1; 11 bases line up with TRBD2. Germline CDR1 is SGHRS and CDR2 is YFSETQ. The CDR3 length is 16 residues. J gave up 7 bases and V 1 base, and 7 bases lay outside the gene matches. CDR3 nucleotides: TGCGCCAGCAGCTTGTCCCTAGCGGGGGGTTTAAATGAGCAGTTCTTC. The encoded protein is CASSLSLAGGLNEQFF.

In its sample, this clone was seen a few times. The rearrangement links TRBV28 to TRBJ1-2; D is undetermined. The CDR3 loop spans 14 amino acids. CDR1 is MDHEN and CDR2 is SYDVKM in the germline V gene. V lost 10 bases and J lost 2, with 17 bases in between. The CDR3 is CATLTRTPNYGYTF. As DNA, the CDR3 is TGTGCCACACTAACGCGAACTCCCAACTATGGCTACACCTTC.

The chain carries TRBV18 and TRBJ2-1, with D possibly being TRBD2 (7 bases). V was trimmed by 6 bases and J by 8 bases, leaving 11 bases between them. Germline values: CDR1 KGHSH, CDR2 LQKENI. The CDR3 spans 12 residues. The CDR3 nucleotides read TGTGCCAGCTCGCCCGGGGGGCATGAGCAGTTCTTC. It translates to CASSPGGHEQFF. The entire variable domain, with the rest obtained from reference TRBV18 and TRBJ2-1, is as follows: NAGVMQNPRHLVRRRGQEARLRCSPMKGHSHVYWYRQLPEEGLKFMVYLQKENIIDESGMPKERFSAEFPKEGPSILRIQQVVRGDSAAYFCASSPGGHEQFFGPGTRLTVL.

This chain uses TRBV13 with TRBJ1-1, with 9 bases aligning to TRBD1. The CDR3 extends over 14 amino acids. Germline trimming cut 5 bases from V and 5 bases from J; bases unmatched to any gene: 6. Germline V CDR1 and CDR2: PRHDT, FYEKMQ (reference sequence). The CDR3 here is CASSPPDRGTEAFF. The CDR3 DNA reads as TGTGCCAGCAGCCCGCCGGACAGGGGAACTGAAGCTTTCTTT.

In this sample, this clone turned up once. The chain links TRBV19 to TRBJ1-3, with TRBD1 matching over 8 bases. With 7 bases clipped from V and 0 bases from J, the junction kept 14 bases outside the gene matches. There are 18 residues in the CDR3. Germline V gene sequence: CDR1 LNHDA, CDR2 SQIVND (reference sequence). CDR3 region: CASTPGGQVTSSGNTIYF. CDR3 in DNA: TGTGCCAGTACCCCAGGGGGACAGGTAACCAGCTCTGGAAACACCATATATTTT.

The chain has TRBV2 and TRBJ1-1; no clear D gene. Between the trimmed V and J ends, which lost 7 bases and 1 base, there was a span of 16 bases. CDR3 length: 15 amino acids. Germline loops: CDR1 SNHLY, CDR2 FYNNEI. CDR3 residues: CASKPGNQRNTEAFF. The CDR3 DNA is TGTGCCAGCAAACCAGGCAATCAGAGGAACACTGAAGCTTTCTTT.

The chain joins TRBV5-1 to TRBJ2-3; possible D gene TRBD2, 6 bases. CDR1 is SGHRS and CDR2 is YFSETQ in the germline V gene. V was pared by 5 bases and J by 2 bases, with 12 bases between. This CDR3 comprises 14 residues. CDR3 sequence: CASRDYGITDTQYF. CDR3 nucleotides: TGCGCCAGCAGGGACTACGGGATCACAGATACGCAGTATTTT.

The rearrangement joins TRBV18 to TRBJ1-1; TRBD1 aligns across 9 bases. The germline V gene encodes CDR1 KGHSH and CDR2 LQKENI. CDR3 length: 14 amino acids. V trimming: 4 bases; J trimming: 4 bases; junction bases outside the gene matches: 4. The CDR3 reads CASSLGQGTTEAFF. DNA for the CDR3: TGTGCCAGCTCACTGGGACAGGGCACCACTGAAGCTTTCTTT.

The CDR3 DNA is TGTGCCATTGGACAGCTCTCCTACGAGCAGTACGTC. Its translation is CAIGQLSYEQYV. V usage is TRBV10-3 and J usage is TRBJ2-7; D is perhaps TRBD1 (6 bases). In germline, CDR1 is ENHRY, CDR2 SYGVKD. The V end was cut by 9 bases, the J end by 0 bases, with 9 bases between. There are 12 residues in the CDR3.

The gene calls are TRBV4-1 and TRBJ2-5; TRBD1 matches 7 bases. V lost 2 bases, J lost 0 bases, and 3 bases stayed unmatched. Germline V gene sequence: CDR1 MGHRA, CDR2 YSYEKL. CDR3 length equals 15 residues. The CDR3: CASSQPDRDQETQYF. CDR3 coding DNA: TGCGCCAGCAGCCAACCTGACAGGGACCAAGAGACCCAGTACTTC.

This chain's CDR3 is CASSEAQGRGYGYTF. The CDR3 nucleotides are TGTGCCAGCAGTGAAGCGCAGGGGCGCGGCTATGGCTACACCTTC. The V gene is TRBV6-1, the J gene TRBJ1-2; a weak D match, TRBD1 (6 bases). CDR1 MNHNS and CDR2 SASEGT come from the germline V gene. The CDR3 covers 15 residues. Between the trimmed V and J ends, which lost 0 bases and 4 bases, there was a span of 12 bases.

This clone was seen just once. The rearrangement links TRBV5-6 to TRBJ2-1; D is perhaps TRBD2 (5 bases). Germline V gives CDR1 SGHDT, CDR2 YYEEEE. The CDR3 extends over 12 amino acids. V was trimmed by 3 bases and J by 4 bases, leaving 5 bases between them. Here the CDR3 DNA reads TGTGCCAGCAGCTGGGAGTACAATGAGCAGTTCTTC. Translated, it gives CASSWEYNEQFF.

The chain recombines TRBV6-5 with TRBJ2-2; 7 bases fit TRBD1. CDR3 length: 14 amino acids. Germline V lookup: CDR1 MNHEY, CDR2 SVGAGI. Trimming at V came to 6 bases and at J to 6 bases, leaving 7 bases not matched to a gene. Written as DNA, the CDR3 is TGTGCCAGCAGCGCTACAGGGGAAGCCGGGGAGCTGTTTTTT. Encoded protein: CASSATGEAGELFF.

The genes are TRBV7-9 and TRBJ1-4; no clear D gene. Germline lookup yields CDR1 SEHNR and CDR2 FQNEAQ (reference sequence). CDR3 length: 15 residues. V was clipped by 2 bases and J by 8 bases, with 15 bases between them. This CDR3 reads CASSLSSPISEKLFF. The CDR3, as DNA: TGTGCCAGCAGCTTATCAAGCCCTATCTCCGAAAAACTGTTTTTT.

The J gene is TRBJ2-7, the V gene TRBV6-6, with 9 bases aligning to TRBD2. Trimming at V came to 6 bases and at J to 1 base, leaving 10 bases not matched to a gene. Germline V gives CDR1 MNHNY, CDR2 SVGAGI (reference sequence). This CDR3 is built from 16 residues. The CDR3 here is CASSPQSGGPSYEQYV. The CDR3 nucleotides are TGTGCCAGCAGCCCCCAGAGCGGGGGGCCATCCTACGAGCAGTACGTC.

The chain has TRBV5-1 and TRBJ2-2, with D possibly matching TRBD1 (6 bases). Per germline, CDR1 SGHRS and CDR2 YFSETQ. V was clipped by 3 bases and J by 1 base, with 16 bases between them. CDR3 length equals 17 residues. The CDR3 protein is CASSSSARGQNTGELFF. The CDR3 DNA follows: TGCGCCAGCAGCTCCTCCGCGAGGGGACAGAACACCGGGGAGCTGTTTTTT. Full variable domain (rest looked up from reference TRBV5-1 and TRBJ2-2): KAGVTQTPRYLIKTRGQQVTLSCSPISGHRSVSWYQQTPGQGLQFLFEYFSETQRNKGNFPGRFSGRQFSNSRSEMNVSTLELGDSALYLCASSSSARGQNTGELFFGEGSRLTVL.

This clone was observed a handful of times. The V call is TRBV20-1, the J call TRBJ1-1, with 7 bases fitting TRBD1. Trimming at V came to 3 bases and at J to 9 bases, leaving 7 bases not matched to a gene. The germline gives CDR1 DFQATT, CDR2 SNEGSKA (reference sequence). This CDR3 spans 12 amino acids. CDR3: CSASTGDLKAFF. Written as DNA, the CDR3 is TGCAGTGCTAGTACAGGGGACCTAAAAGCTTTCTTT.

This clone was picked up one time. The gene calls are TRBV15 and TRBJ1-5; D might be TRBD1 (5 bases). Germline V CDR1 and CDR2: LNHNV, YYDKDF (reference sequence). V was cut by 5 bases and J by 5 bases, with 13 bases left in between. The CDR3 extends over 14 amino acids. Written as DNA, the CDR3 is TGTGCCACCAGCTCCGACAGCAATTATCAGCCCCAGCATTTT. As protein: CATSSDSNYQPQHF.

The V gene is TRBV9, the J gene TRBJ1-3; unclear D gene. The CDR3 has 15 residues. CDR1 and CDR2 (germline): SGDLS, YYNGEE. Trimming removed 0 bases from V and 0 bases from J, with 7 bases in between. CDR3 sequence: CASSVDLSSGNTIYF. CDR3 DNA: TGTGCCAGCAGCGTAGATCTTAGCTCTGGAAACACCATATATTTT.

The CDR3 loop is CASSLARRGPGGETQYF. The CDR3 region has the DNA TGTGCCAGCAGCTTAGCGAGGCGGGGCCCTGGGGGAGAGACCCAGTACTTC. The chain employs TRBV7-6 and TRBJ2-5, with D possibly matching TRBD2 (6 bases). The length of the CDR3 is 17 residues. Germline CDR1 SGHVS, CDR2 FNYEAQ. Trimming removed 0 bases from V and 4 bases from J, with 18 bases in between.